This T cell receptor beta chain is from a study of regulatory T cells in long-lasting Graves disease. As for the study in general: Under 3 months of antithyroid drugs had been taken by newly diagnosed Graves' patients. Study conclusions and caveats: Limited samples may have lowered accuracy.

With iRepertoire HTBI primers and Arm-PCR of CDR3 regions, TCR beta libraries were built. In TCRdb, the multiplex PCR reads were re-called with MiXCR into one record per CDR3 protein. The repertoire includes about 400,000 distinct CDR3 sequences, about 15% of them detected once, and about 7.6% sits in the top ten. For this clonotype: The antigen remains unidentified.

As for time point: newly diagnosed GD, antithyroid drugs for less than 3 months. The TCR library was prepared using RNA isolated from PBMCs. The ends lost 6 bases at V and 3 bases at J; junction bases unmatched: 8. The CDR3 has 15 amino acids. The germline V gene encodes CDR1 ENHRY and CDR2 SYGVKD. The same sample was also studied in work on T cells in Graves' hyperthyroidism and ophthalmopathy.

This chain links TRBV10-3 with TRBJ2-1; 7 positions agree with TRBD1. The source was peripheral blood mononuclear cells (PBMCs), collected at new diagnosis, from a patient treated with antithyroid drugs. This clonotype was obtained from a woman aged 40 to 49 with Graves disease. The CDR3 nucleotides are TGTGCCATCAGAACGACAGGGTACCTCTACAATGAGCAGTTCTTC. Its protein is CAIRTTGYLYNEQFF.